The 18 T cell receptor beta chains in this list originate from one sample, sequenced in a study of blood T cell repertoires in COVID-19. The assay was immunoSEQ multiplex PCR, and TCRdb's table has in-frame clones only and misses some. The sample consists of about 150,000 clones, 87% of them appearing once. Sequenced sample: peripheral blood. Receptors originate from a woman aged 60-75 years with active or convalescent COVID-19.

V and J are TRBV19 and TRBJ2-3, with D tentatively TRBD1 (6 bases). Looked up from germline, CDR1 is LNHDA and CDR2 is SQIVND (reference sequence). V was pared by 6 bases and J by 2 bases, with 9 bases between. The CDR3 sequence is 13 residues long. CDR3 DNA: TGTGCCAGTAGGACAGGCCTCACAGATACGCAGTATTTT. It yields the protein CASRTGLTDTQYF.

This clone was detected once. The chain joins TRBV19 to TRBJ1-2; 7 positions agree with TRBD1. The trim removed 4 bases at V and 4 bases at J, leaving 9 bases unmatched. The CDR3 loop spans 15 amino acids. In germline, CDR1 is LNHDA, CDR2 SQIVND (reference sequence). The CDR3 bases are TGTGCCAGTAGTAGAGGACAGGCTGAAAGCTATGGCTACACCTTC. Residues: CASSRGQAESYGYTF.

The chain has TRBV3-1 (or the pseudogene TRBV3-2) and TRBJ1-3, with 7 bases matching TRBD1. The germline V gene has CDR1 LGHDT and CDR2 YNNKEL (reference sequence). The CDR3 has 16 residues. J lost 2 bases, V lost 1 base, and 5 bases had no gene match. CDR3 DNA: TGTGCCAGCAGCCAAGCGACAGGGTTAACTGGAAACACCATATATTTT. Translating gives CASSQATGLTGNTIYF.

The chain uses TRBV4-1 and TRBJ2-5, with 10 positions matching TRBD2. With V trimmed by 3 bases and J by 4 bases, 2 bases remained unmatched. The germline gives CDR1 MGHRA, CDR2 YSYEKL. This CDR3 is 14 amino acids long. The CDR3, as DNA: TGCGCCAGCAGCCAGCTAGCGGGGGTAGAGACCCAGTACTTC. Translation gives CASSQLAGVETQYF.

This chain joins TRBV29-1 and TRBJ1-1; D remains unclear. Deletions cut 4 bases from V and 7 bases from J, with 10 bases between. The length of the CDR3 is 11 residues. CDR1 is SQVTM and CDR2 is ANQGSEA in the germline V gene. DNA for the CDR3: TGCAGCGTTGCTGAGGGTGGTGAAGCTTTCTTT. It translates to CSVAEGGEAFF.

This clone came up a few times. The chain is built from TRBV21-1 and TRBJ1-5; the listed D gene, TRBD1, was not tested against the DNA. TRBV21-1 is a listed pseudogene. The CDR3 runs to 14 residues. The CDR3, as DNA: TGTGCCAGCAGCGGGGCGGTTAGCAATCAGCCCCAGCATTTT. It codes for CASSGAVSNQPQHF.

The chain recombines TRBV3-1 (or the pseudogene TRBV3-2) with TRBJ2-3; no definite D call. Germline CDR1 LGHDT, CDR2 YNNKEL (reference sequence). Trimming took off 4 bases at V and 1 base at J, with 9 bases between the two ends. The CDR3 is 14 amino acids. The CDR3 reads CASSLRSGTDTQYF. The CDR3 nucleotides read TGTGCCAGCAGCCTCCGGTCGGGCACAGATACGCAGTATTTT.

V gene TRBV5-1 combines with J gene TRBJ1-1; D not resolved. V was pared by 0 bases and J by 3 bases, with 12 bases between. The CDR3 totals 15 residues. Germline values: CDR1 SGHRS, CDR2 YFSETQ. The CDR3 DNA sequence: TGCGCCAGCAGCTTGGGACGCGGAGGGTACACTGAAGCTTTCTTT. This translates into CASSLGRGGYTEAFF.

V gene TRBV29-1 combines with J gene TRBJ1-2, with TRBD1 identical over 9 bases. Germline CDR1 is SQVTM and CDR2 is ANQGSEA. The CDR3 is made up of 11 amino acids. The ends lost 6 bases at V and 13 bases at J; junction bases unmatched: 9. CDR3 region: CSVWDREQSTF. The CDR3 region has the DNA TGCAGCGTGTGGGACAGGGAACAATCCACCTTC.

This clone was recorded only once. V is TRBV5-1 and J is TRBJ2-5; TRBD2 matches at 9 bases. Germline V gives CDR1 SGHRS, CDR2 YFSETQ. This CDR3 region has 15 residues. V dropped 1 base and J dropped 5; count of bases not matched to a gene: 6. This CDR3 is CASSLQAGGLETQYF. DNA of the CDR3: TGCGCCAGCAGCTTGCAGGCGGGGGGGTTGGAGACCCAGTACTTC.

V usage is TRBV19 and J usage is TRBJ1-2, with TRBD1 identical over 7 bases. J gave up 4 bases and V 4 bases, and 12 bases lay outside the gene matches. Germline V lookup: CDR1 LNHDA, CDR2 SQIVND (reference sequence). The CDR3 is made up of 16 amino acids. The CDR3 DNA follows: TGTGCCAGTAGTAGGGGGGACAGCGCAACCCTCTATGGCTACACCTTC. It specifies CASSRGDSATLYGYTF.

CDR3 sequence reads: CASSVSGLSNEKLFF. In DNA, the CDR3 is TGTGCCAGCAGCGTCAGTGGTCTGTCTAATGAAAAACTGTTTTTT. V gene TRBV7-9 combines with J gene TRBJ1-4, with D hard to call. Germline V lookup: CDR1 SEHNR, CDR2 FQNEAQ (reference sequence). The germline V and J ends were trimmed by 5 bases and 3 bases, with 13 bases remaining between them. The CDR3 has 15 residues.

The rearrangement links TRBV21-1 to TRBJ2-1; TRBD2 was called by the table and not checked on the DNA. TRBV21-1 is classified as a pseudogene. The CDR3 runs 19 residues. In DNA form, the CDR3 reads TGTGCCAGCAGCAAAGTGGGCAGAATTAGCGGGGGGGCCTATGGTGAGCAGTTCTTC. It codes for CASSKVGRISGGAYGEQFF.

This chain uses TRBV7-2 with TRBJ2-5, with 7 bases fitting TRBD2. The V gene end was trimmed by 4 bases and the J gene end by 7 bases; junction bases not matched to a gene: 18. Germline V gives CDR1 SGHTA, CDR2 FQGNSA. The CDR3 covers 17 residues. Here the CDR3 DNA reads TGTGCCAGCAGCTCCAGCCATACAGCGGGGCCCGGGGGGACCCAGTACTTC. Translated, it gives CASSSSHTAGPGGTQYF.

The chain employs TRBV10-1 and TRBJ2-1; 14 nucleotides match TRBD2. The J segment lost 8 bases and the V segment lost 6 bases, leaving 9 bases of the junction unmatched. The germline V gene encodes CDR1 WNHNN and CDR2 SYGVQD (reference sequence). There are 16 residues in the CDR3. CDR3 in amino acids: CASRGLTSGGGDEQFF. The CDR3 DNA reads TGCGCCAGCAGGGGATTGACTAGCGGGGGGGGAGATGAGCAGTTCTTC.

This chain links TRBV4-3 with TRBJ1-6; no reliable D call. CDR3 length: 17 residues. V lost 0 bases and J 7 bases, leaving 16 bases between the germline ends. Germline CDR1 reads LGHNA; CDR2 reads YSLEER. For the CDR3, the DNA is TGCGCCAGCAGCCAAGAAGAAGTGGGCAGCAGCAATTCACCCCTCCACTTT. Residues: CASSQEEVGSSNSPLHF.

The V call is TRBV9, the J call TRBJ2-5; D gene uncertain. CDR3 length: 14 residues. V gave up 1 base and J gave up 4 bases, with 11 bases separating them. The germline V gene encodes CDR1 SGDLS and CDR2 YYNGEE. The CDR3 coding sequence is TGTGCCAGCAGCGTAAGGTCTAGTTTAGAGACCCAGTACTTC. Translation: CASSVRSSLETQYF.

This chain links TRBV29-1 with TRBJ1-1; no clear D gene. V gave up 3 bases and J gave up 3 bases, with 11 bases separating them. CDR1 and CDR2 from the germline V gene are SQVTM and ANQGSEA. The CDR3 is made up of 13 amino acids. The CDR3 nucleotides are TGCAGCGTTGAGGGAGTGGAGGACACTGAAGCTTTCTTT. The encoded protein is CSVEGVEDTEAFF. The whole variable domain, filled in from reference TRBV29-1 and TRBJ1-1, reads SAVISQKPSRDICQRGTSLTIQCQVDSQVTMMFWYRQQPGQSLTLIATANQGSEATYESGFVIDKFPISRPNLTFSTLTVSNMSPEDSSIYLCSVEGVEDTEAFFGQGTRLTVV.